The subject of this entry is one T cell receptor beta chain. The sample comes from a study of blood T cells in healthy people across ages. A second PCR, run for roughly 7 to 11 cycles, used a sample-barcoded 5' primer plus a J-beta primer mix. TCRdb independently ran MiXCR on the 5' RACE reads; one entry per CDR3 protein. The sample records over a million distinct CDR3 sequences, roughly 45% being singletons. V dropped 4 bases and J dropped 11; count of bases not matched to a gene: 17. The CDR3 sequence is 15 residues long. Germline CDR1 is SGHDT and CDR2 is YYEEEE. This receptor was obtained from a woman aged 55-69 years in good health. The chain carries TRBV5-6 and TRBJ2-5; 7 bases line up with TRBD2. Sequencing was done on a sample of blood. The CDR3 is CASSRPGLLLHEQYF. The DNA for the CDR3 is TGTGCCAGCAGCCGGCCGGGACTACTCCTCCATGAGCAGTACTTC. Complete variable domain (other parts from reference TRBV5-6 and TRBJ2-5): DAGVTQSPTHLIKTRGQQVTLRCSPKSGHDTVSWYQQALGQGPQFIFQYYEEEERQRGNFPDRFSGHQFPNYSSELNVNALLLGDSALYLCASSRPGLLLHEQYFGPGTRLLVL.